The 10 T cell receptor beta chains below all came from one sample that was sequenced in a study of PD-1 blockade in classical Hodgkin lymphoma. Documented time point: cycle 4 day 1 (C4D1), after around six weeks of nivolumab. Following autologous stem cell transplantation, relapse occurred in every patient, and exposure to brentuximab vedotin varied. Profiling relied on immunoSEQ multiplex PCR, and the TCRdb table lists in-frame clones only, not all of them. The profile shows approximately 20,000 clones, about 73% of them singletons. The sample here was peripheral blood mononuclear cells (PBMCs), taken before the fourth cycle of nivolumab. The receptors were sampled from a human donor with classical Hodgkin lymphoma.

This clone was counted a single time. The chain is built from TRBV6-1 and TRBJ2-7, with unresolved D. Deletions cut 2 bases from V and 0 bases from J, with 14 bases between. This CDR3 is built from 16 residues. Germline V gives CDR1 MNHNS, CDR2 SASEGT. The CDR3, as DNA: TGTGCCAGCAGTGAATCCGCGGTCCTCACCTCCTACGAGCAGTACTTC. This gives the protein CASSESAVLTSYEQYF.

The CDR3 region has the DNA TGTGCCAGCAGCGTAGGGAATGCGGCAGATACGCAGTATTTT. It encodes CASSVGNAADTQYF. This chain connects TRBV9 to TRBJ2-3; no clear D. The V end lost 0 bases, the J end lost 4 bases, and 9 bases lay between the germline ends. The germline V gene has CDR1 SGDLS and CDR2 YYNGEE. There are 14 residues in the CDR3.

This chain connects TRBV9 to TRBJ1-1; possibly TRBD1 for D (5 bases). The germline gives CDR1 SGDLS, CDR2 YYNGEE. V lost 4 bases and J lost 4, with 20 bases in between. The CDR3 is 16 amino acids. The CDR3 protein is CASSTRGTLGSTEAFF. As DNA, the CDR3 is TGTGCCAGCAGCACAAGGGGAACCCTTGGGAGCACTGAAGCTTTCTTT.

A single count supports this clone. This chain connects TRBV7-9 to TRBJ2-7, with TRBD2 as a possible D gene (5 bases). This CDR3 is built from 13 residues. Germline CDR1 SEHNR, CDR2 FQNEAQ (reference sequence). The V end lost 1 base, the J end lost 5 bases, and 9 bases lay between the germline ends. In nucleotides, the CDR3 is TGTGCCAGCAGCTTAGTACTAGAGGACGAGCAGTACTTC. It codes for CASSLVLEDEQYF. Filled out from reference TRBV7-9 and TRBJ2-7, the complete variable domain reads DTGVSQNPRHKITKRGQNVTFRCDPISEHNRLYWYRQTLGQGPEFLTYFQNEAQLEKSRLLSDRFSAERPKGSFSTLEIQRTEQGDSAMYLCASSLVLEDEQYFGPGTRLTVT.

This clone showed up just a few times. The chain has TRBV5-1 and TRBJ1-3, with 8 bases identical to TRBD1. The CDR3 extends over 14 amino acids. Germline V lookup: CDR1 SGHRS, CDR2 YFSETQ. V lost 5 bases and J lost 3; bases outside the gene matches: 4. The CDR3 DNA reads TGCGCCAGCAGTTTCGGACAGGGTGGAAACACCATATATTTT. Translation: CASSFGQGGNTIYF.

CDR3 amino acids: CASRGTGADTQYF. The CDR3 coding sequence is TGTGCCAGCAGAGGGACAGGGGCAGATACGCAGTATTTT. V and J are TRBV27 and TRBJ2-3; TRBD1 matches at 10 bases. This CDR3 contains 13 residues. Trimming at V came to 6 bases and at J to 4 bases, leaving 1 base not matched to a gene. The germline CDR1 and CDR2 sequences are MNHEY and SMNVEV (reference sequence).

Note on this clone: At one end, the junction sequence differs from germline, possibly due to a read error. The chain has TRBV6-1 and TRBJ2-2; D is possibly TRBD2 (5 bases). CDR3 length: 16 residues. Germline lookup yields CDR1 MNHNS and CDR2 SASEGT. The CDR3 DNA sequence: TGTGCCAGTAGTGGCGGGCCCTTATTTAACACCGGGGAGCTGTTTTTT. This gives the protein CASSGGPLFNTGELFF.

The V gene is TRBV6-6, the J gene TRBJ1-3; 10 bases agree with TRBD1. CDR1 and CDR2 (germline): MNHNY, SVGAGI (reference sequence). The CDR3 has 15 amino acids. Unmatched junction bases numbered 3, after V lost 5 bases and J lost 2 bases. The CDR3 here is CASSPGTGAGNTIYF. DNA for the CDR3: TGTGCCAGCAGTCCCGGGACAGGGGCTGGAAACACCATATATTTT.

The chain uses TRBV5-1 and TRBJ2-3; weak D call: TRBD1 (6 bases). Germline V gene lookup returns CDR1 SGHRS and CDR2 YFSETQ. V was pared by 4 bases and J by 1 base, with 13 bases between. The CDR3 runs to 15 residues. The CDR3 reads CASSTRGPGTDTQYF. The CDR3 bases are TGCGCCAGCAGCACCAGGGGTCCGGGCACAGATACGCAGTATTTT.

In DNA form, the CDR3 reads TGTGCCAGCAGTTCACAGCTCTCTGGGGCCAACGTCCTGACTTTC. Its translation is CASSSQLSGANVLTF. This chain joins TRBV7-6 and TRBJ2-6; D is unclear. Germline V gene sequence: CDR1 SGHVS, CDR2 FNYEAQ. V shed 6 bases and J shed 0 bases, with 9 bases lying between them. This CDR3 has 15 residues.